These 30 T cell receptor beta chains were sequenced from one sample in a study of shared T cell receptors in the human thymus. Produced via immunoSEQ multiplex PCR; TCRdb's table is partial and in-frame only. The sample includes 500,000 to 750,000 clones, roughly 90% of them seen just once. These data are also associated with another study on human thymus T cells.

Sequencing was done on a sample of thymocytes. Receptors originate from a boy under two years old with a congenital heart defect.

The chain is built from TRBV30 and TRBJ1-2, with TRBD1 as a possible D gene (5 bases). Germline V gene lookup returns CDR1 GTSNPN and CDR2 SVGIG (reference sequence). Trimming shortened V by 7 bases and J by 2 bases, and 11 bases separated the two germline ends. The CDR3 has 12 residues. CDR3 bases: TGTGCCTTTAAGGGGCGGAACTATGGCTACACCTTC. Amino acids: CAFKGRNYGYTF.

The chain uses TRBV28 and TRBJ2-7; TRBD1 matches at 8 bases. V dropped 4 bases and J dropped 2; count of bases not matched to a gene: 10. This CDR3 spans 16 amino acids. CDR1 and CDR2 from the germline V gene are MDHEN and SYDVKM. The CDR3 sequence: CASSSNGTGIPYEQYF. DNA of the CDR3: TGTGCCAGCAGTTCTAACGGGACAGGCATCCCCTACGAGCAGTACTTC.

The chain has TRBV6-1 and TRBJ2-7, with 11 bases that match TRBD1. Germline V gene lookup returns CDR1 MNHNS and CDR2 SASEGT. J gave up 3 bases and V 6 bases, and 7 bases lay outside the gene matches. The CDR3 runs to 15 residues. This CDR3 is CASSPPGTGGYEQYF. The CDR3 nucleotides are TGTGCCAGCAGCCCGCCTGGGACAGGGGGCTACGAGCAGTACTTC.

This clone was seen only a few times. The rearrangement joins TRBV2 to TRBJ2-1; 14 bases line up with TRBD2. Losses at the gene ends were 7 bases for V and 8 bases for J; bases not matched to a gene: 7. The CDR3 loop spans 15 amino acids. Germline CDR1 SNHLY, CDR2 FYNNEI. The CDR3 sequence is CASNRLAGGKDEQFF. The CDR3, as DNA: TGTGCCAGCAATAGACTAGCGGGAGGGAAGGATGAGCAGTTCTTC. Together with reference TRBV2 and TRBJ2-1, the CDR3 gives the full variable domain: EPEVTQTPSHQVTQMGQEVILRCVPISNHLYFYWYRQILGQKVEFLVSFYNNEISEKSEIFDDQFSVERPDGSNFTLKIRSTKLEDSAMYFCASNRLAGGKDEQFFGPGTRLTVL.

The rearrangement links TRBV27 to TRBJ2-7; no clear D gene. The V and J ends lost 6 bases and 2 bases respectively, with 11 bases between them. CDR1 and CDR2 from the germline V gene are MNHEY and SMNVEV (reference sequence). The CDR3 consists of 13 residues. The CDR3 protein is CASSIGGPYEQYF. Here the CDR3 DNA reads TGTGCCAGCAGCATCGGCGGCCCCTACGAGCAGTACTTC.

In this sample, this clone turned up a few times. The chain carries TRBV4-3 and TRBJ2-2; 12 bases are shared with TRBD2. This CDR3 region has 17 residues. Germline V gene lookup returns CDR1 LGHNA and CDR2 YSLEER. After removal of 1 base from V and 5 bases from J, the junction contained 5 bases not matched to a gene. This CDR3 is CASSQGLAGEETGELFF. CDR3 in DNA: TGCGCCAGCAGCCAAGGACTAGCGGGAGAGGAGACCGGGGAGCTGTTTTTT.

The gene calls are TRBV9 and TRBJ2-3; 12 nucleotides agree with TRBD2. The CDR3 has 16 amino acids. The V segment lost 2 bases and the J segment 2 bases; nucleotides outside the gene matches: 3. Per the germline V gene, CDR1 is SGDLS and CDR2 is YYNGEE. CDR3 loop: CASSVGLAGPTDTQYF. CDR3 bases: TGTGCCAGCAGCGTCGGACTAGCGGGACCCACAGATACGCAGTATTTT. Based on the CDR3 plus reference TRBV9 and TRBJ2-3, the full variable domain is DSGVTQTPKHLITATGQRVTLRCSPRSGDLSVYWYQQSLDQGLQFLIQYYNGEERAKGNILERFSAQQFPDLHSELNLSSLELGDSALYFCASSVGLAGPTDTQYFGPGTRLTVL.

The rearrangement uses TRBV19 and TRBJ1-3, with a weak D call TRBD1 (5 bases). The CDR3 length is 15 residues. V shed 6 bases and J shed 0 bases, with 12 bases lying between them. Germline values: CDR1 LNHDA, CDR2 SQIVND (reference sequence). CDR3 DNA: TGTGCCAGTAGAAGCGACAGTTCCTCTGGAAACACCATATATTTT. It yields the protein CASRSDSSSGNTIYF.

CDR3 bases: TGTGCCAGCAGCCTCGACGGAGGCATCAATGAGCAGTTCTTC. It is translated as CASSLDGGINEQFF. The chain is built from TRBV28 and TRBJ2-1; possibly TRBD2 for D (5 bases). Germline V lookup: CDR1 MDHEN, CDR2 SYDVKM. The CDR3 loop spans 14 amino acids. The ends were cut back, 6 bases at V and 6 bases at J, with 15 bases in the middle.

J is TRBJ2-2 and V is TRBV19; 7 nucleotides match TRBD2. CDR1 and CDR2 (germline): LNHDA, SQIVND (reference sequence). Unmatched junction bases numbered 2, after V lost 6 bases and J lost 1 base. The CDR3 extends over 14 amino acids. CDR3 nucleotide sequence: TGTGCCAGTAGGGCTAGCGGGAACACCGGGGAGCTGTTTTTT. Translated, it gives CASRASGNTGELFF.

The CDR3 region has the DNA TGCGCCAGCAGCGCAATATCCGGGACTAGCGGGAGGGACACCGGGGAGCTGTTTTTT. This codes for CASSAISGTSGRDTGELFF. This chain joins TRBV5-1 and TRBJ2-2, with 16 bases fitting TRBD2. Germline CDR1 SGHRS, CDR2 YFSETQ. The CDR3 sequence is 19 residues long. Trimming cost V 4 bases and J 3 bases; bases outside gene matches: 9.

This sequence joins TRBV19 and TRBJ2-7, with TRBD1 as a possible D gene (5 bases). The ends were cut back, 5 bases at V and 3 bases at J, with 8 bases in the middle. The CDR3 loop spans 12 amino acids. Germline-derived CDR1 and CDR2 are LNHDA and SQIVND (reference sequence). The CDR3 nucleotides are TGTGCCAGTAGTTCCGACAGCTACGAGCAGTACTTC. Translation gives CASSSDSYEQYF.

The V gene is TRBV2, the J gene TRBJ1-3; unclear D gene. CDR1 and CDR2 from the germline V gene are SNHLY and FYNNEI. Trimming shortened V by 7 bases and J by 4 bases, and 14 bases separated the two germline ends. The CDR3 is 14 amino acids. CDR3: CASKLPGTGNTIYF. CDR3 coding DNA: TGTGCCAGCAAGTTACCGGGAACCGGAAACACCATATATTTT. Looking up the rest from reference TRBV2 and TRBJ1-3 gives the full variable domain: EPEVTQTPSHQVTQMGQEVILRCVPISNHLYFYWYRQILGQKVEFLVSFYNNEISEKSEIFDDQFSVERPDGSNFTLKIRSTKLEDSAMYFCASKLPGTGNTIYFGEGSWLTVV.

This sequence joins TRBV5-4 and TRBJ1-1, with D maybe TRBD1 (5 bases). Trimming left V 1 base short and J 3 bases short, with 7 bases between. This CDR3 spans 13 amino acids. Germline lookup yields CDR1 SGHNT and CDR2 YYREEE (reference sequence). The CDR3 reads CASSLQGDTEAFF. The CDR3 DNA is TGTGCCAGCAGCTTGCAGGGCGACACTGAAGCTTTCTTT.

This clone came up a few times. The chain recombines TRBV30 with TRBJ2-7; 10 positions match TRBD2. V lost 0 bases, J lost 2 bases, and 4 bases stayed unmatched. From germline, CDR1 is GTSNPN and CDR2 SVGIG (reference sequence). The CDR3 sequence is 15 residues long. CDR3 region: CAWSVGGTSAYEQYF. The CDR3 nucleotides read TGTGCCTGGAGTGTAGGGGGGACTAGCGCCTACGAGCAGTACTTC.

The CDR3 DNA sequence: TGTGCCAGTAGTTTGGCTAGCGGAAGATACAATGAGCAGTTCTTC. It yields the protein CASSLASGRYNEQFF. The rearrangement links TRBV19 to TRBJ2-1; TRBD2 agrees at 7 bases. J was trimmed by 4 bases and V by 5 bases; bases with no gene match: 8. The CDR3 runs to 15 residues. Germline values: CDR1 LNHDA, CDR2 SQIVND (reference sequence).

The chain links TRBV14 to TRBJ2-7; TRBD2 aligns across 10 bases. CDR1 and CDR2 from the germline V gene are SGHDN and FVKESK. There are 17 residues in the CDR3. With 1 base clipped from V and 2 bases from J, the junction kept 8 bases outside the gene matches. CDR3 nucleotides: TGTGCCAGCAGCCAAGTAGCTAGCGGGAGAAGTACCTACGAGCAGTACTTC. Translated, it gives CASSQVASGRSTYEQYF.

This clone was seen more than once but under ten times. CDR3 residues: CASSQDLDRQETQYF. The CDR3 region has the DNA TGCGCCAGCAGCCAAGACCTAGACAGGCAAGAGACCCAGTACTTC. J is TRBJ2-5 and V is TRBV4-1; a possible D gene is TRBD1 (6 bases). The CDR3 length is 15 residues. Per germline, CDR1 MGHRA and CDR2 YSYEKL. V was clipped by 0 bases and J by 2 bases, with 10 bases between them.

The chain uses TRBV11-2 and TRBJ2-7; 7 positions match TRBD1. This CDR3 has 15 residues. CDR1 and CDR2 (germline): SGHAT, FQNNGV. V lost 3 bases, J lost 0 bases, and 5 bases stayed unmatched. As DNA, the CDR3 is TGTGCCAGCAGCTTGAGGGGGCAGGACTCCTACGAGCAGTACTTC. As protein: CASSLRGQDSYEQYF.

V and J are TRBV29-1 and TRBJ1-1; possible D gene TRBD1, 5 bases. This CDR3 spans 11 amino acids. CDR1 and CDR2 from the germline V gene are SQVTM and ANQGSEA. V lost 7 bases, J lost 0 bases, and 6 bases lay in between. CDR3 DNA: TGCAGCGGGGGGGTGAACACTGAAGCTTTCTTT. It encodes CSGGVNTEAFF.

The CDR3 nucleotides read TGTGCCAGCAGTGAACGCGAGGGATCCTACGAGCAGTACTTC. Translating it yields CASSEREGSYEQYF. V usage is TRBV25-1 and J usage is TRBJ2-7; a possible D gene is TRBD2 (5 bases). Between the trimmed V and J ends, which lost 2 bases and 1 base, there was a span of 9 bases. The CDR3 consists of 14 residues. Germline CDR1 is MGHDK and CDR2 is SYGVNS.

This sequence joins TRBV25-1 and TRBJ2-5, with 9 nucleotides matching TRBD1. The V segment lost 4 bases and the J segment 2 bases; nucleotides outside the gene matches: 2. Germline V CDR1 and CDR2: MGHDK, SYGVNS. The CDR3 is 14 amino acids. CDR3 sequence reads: CASSGGQGQETQYF. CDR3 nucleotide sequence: TGTGCCAGCAGTGGTGGACAGGGGCAAGAGACCCAGTACTTC. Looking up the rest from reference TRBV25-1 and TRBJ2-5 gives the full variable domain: EADIYQTPRYLVIGTGKKITLECSQTMGHDKMYWYQQDPGMELHLIHYSYGVNSTEKGDLSSESTVSRIRTEHFPLTLESARPSHTSQYLCASSGGQGQETQYFGPGTRLLVL.

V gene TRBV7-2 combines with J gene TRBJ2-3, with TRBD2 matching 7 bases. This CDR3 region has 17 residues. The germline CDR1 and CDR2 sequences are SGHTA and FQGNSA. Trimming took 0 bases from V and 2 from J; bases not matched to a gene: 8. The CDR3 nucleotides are TGTGCCAGCAGCTTAGCGTGCAGCGGGACCCTCACAGATACGCAGTATTTT. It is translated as CASSLACSGTLTDTQYF.

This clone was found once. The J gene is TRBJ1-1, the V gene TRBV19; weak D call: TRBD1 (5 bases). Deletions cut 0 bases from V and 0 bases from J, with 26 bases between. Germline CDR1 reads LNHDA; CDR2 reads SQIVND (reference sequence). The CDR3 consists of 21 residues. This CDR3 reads CASSIEGPKGKSPSLNTEAFF. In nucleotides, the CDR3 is TGTGCCAGTAGTATAGAAGGACCCAAGGGGAAGTCACCATCTCTGAACACTGAAGCTTTCTTT.

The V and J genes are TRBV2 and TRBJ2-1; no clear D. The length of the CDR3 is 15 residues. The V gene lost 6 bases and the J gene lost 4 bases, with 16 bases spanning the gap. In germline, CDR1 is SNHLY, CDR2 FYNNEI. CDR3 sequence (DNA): TGTGCCAGCAGCCTAGACCGAGCGCCGTACAATGAGCAGTTCTTC. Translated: CASSLDRAPYNEQFF.

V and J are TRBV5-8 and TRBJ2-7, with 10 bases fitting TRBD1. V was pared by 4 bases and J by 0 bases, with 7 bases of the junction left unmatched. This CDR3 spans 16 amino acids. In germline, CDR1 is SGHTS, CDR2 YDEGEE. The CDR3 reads CASSVAGTGDSYEQYF. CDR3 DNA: TGTGCCAGCAGCGTGGCCGGGACAGGGGACTCCTACGAGCAGTACTTC.

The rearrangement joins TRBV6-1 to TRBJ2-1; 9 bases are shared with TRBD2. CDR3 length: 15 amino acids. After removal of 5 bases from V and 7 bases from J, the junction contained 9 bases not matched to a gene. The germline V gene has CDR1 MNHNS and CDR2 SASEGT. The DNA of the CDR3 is TGTGCCAGCAGTAAAGAAGGGACTAGCAGTAATGAGCAGTTCTTC. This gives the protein CASSKEGTSSNEQFF.

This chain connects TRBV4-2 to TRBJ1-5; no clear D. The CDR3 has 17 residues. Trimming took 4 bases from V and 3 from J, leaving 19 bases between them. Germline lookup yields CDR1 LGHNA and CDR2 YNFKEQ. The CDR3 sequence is CASSPFFSREVNQPQHF. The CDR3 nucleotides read TGTGCCAGCAGCCCGTTTTTTTCGAGGGAGGTCAATCAGCCCCAGCATTTT.

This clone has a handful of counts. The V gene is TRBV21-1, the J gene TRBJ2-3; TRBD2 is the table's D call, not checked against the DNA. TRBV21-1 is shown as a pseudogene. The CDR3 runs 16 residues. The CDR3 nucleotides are TGTGCCACCCCGGGGACTAGCGGGAGGTCCACAGATACGCAGTATTTT. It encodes CATPGTSGRSTDTQYF.

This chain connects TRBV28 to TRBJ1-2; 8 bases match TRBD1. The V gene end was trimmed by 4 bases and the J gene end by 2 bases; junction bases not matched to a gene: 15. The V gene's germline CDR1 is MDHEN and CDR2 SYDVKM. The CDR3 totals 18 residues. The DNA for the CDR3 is TGTGCCAGCAGTTCAAAACGAAAGAGACAGGGGATAAACTATGGCTACACCTTC. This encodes CASSSKRKRQGINYGYTF.